These 21 T cell receptor beta chains were all obtained from the same sample, sequenced in a study of blood T cell repertoires in COVID-19. Produced via immunoSEQ multiplex PCR; TCRdb's table is partial and in-frame only. The top ten clones hold around 6% of a sample with around 190,000 clones, approximately 85% of them seen once. The sequenced sample consisted of PBMCs or T cells enriched from blood (not recorded which). The receptors come from a middle-aged man with acute COVID-19.

This chain uses TRBV7-2 with TRBJ2-1; TRBD1 aligns across 9 bases. This CDR3 comprises 15 residues. Germline CDR1 SGHTA, CDR2 FQGNSA. The junction had 10 bases not matched to a gene; V was cut back by 5 bases and J by 8 bases. CDR3 residues: CASSPRTGEGHEQFF. CDR3 nucleotides: TGTGCCAGCAGCCCAAGGACAGGGGAAGGGCATGAGCAGTTCTTC.

The rearrangement uses TRBV2 and TRBJ2-7; the match to TRBD2 covers 13 bases. CDR3 size: 14 residues. Germline V lookup: CDR1 SNHLY, CDR2 FYNNEI. Trimming cost V 6 bases and J 3 bases; bases outside gene matches: 2. CDR3 sequence (DNA): TGTGCCAGCAGCGGGACTAGCGGGAACTACGAGCAGTACTTC. Translated, it gives CASSGTSGNYEQYF.

The chain links TRBV3-1 (or the pseudogene TRBV3-2) to TRBJ2-5, with D hard to call. Germline CDR1 reads LGHDT; CDR2 reads YNNKEL (reference sequence). Trimming removed 4 bases at V and 5 bases at J, with 11 bases between. The CDR3 spans 13 residues. CDR3 loop: CASSRQVGETQYF. The DNA for the CDR3 is TGTGCCAGCAGCCGCCAGGTTGGGGAGACCCAGTACTTC.

The rearrangement links TRBV19 to TRBJ1-5; D unresolved. This CDR3 has 13 residues. CDR1 LNHDA and CDR2 SQIVND come from the germline V gene (reference sequence). The V gene lost 1 base and the J gene lost 4 bases, with 5 bases spanning the gap. CDR3 sequence: CASSIASNQPQHF. CDR3 DNA: TGTGCCAGTAGTATAGCGAGTAATCAGCCCCAGCATTTT.

The chain combines TRBV9 with TRBJ1-1; no firm D call. The V end lost 5 bases, the J end lost 6 bases, and 17 bases lay between the germline ends. Germline V gene sequence: CDR1 SGDLS, CDR2 YYNGEE. This CDR3 spans 14 amino acids. DNA for the CDR3: TGTGCCAGCAGTGGGGAGGAGCCCGGGGCTGAAGCTTTCTTT. Translating it yields CASSGEEPGAEAFF.

This clone was seen a single time. The chain recombines TRBV11-2 with TRBJ2-7; TRBD1 aligns across 7 bases. Germline CDR1 is SGHAT and CDR2 is FQNNGV. V dropped 5 bases and J dropped 2; count of bases not matched to a gene: 6. The CDR3 consists of 14 residues. For the CDR3, the DNA is TGTGCCAGCAGCCCACAGACAGGGACCTACGAGCAGTACTTC. As protein: CASSPQTGTYEQYF.

The chain links TRBV6-5 to TRBJ2-7, with 7 positions matching TRBD2. The CDR3 extends over 14 amino acids. Germline lookup yields CDR1 MNHEY and CDR2 SVGAGI. Trimming at V came to 5 bases and at J to 3 bases, leaving 7 bases not matched to a gene. DNA of the CDR3: TGTGCCAGCAGTCGTCCTAGCGGTAGCTACGAGCAGTACTTC. Protein: CASSRPSGSYEQYF.

V usage is TRBV18 and J usage is TRBJ1-6; no clear D gene. CDR1 is KGHSH and CDR2 is LQKENI in the germline V gene. V lost 4 bases to trimming and J lost 7 bases, with 11 bases between them. The CDR3 runs to 14 residues. CDR3 nucleotides: TGTGCCAGCTCACTGGAACACAGCAATTCACCCCTCCACTTT. Amino acids: CASSLEHSNSPLHF.

This clone occurred a few times. The chain couples TRBV7-8 to TRBJ1-2; 10 nucleotides align to TRBD1. CDR1 is SGHVS, CDR2 FQNEAQ, per germline. The CDR3 consists of 15 residues. The trim removed 3 bases at V and 8 bases at J, leaving 9 bases unmatched. Here the CDR3 DNA reads TGTGCCAGCAGCTTGGGGACAGGGGTCGCGGGCGGCTACACCTTC. Translation: CASSLGTGVAGGYTF.

The chain employs TRBV9 and TRBJ1-2; TRBD1 agrees at 8 bases. Germline values: CDR1 SGDLS, CDR2 YYNGEE. Trimming took 3 bases from V and 3 from J; bases not matched to a gene: 7. This CDR3 is built from 15 residues. The CDR3 spells CASSAYRGLDYGYTF. Written as DNA, the CDR3 is TGTGCCAGCAGCGCGTACAGGGGGTTGGACTATGGCTACACCTTC.

This chain links TRBV30 with TRBJ1-1; D is perhaps TRBD1 (5 bases). Germline assignment: CDR1 GTSNPN and CDR2 SVGIG (reference sequence). Trimming pared 7 bases from V and 10 bases from J, leaving 16 bases between. This CDR3 comprises 11 residues. The CDR3 reads CASPGRFSAFF. CDR3 coding DNA: TGTGCCTCCCCAGGGCGGTTTTCAGCTTTCTTT.

V gene TRBV29-1 combines with J gene TRBJ2-2, with TRBD1 matching 7 bases. The trim removed 2 bases at V and 0 bases at J, leaving 3 bases unmatched. Germline assignment: CDR1 SQVTM and CDR2 ANQGSEA. CDR3 length: 15 amino acids. DNA of the CDR3: TGCAGCGTTGAATCCGGGACAGCGAACACCGGGGAGCTGTTTTTT. It specifies CSVESGTANTGELFF.

With regard to this clone: The same CDR3 is also encoded by other DNA sequences in this sample. The chain has TRBV30 and TRBJ2-3, with D tentatively TRBD2 (6 bases). Per the germline V gene, CDR1 is GTSNPN and CDR2 is SVGIG (reference sequence). The V and J ends lost 0 bases and 6 bases respectively, with 13 bases between them. There are 14 residues in the CDR3. CDR3 sequence (DNA): TGTGCCTGGAGTGTTTCGGGAGTTGCCGATACGCAGTATTTT. Its protein product is CAWSVSGVADTQYF.

V gene TRBV27 combines with J gene TRBJ1-2; 7 bases are shared with TRBD1. Germline V gives CDR1 MNHEY, CDR2 SMNVEV (reference sequence). The CDR3 has 15 amino acids. V was pared by 7 bases and J by 5 bases, with 13 bases of the junction left unmatched. The CDR3 nucleotides are TGTGCCAGCAACCAAGGGGGCGCGGGATCTTATGGCTACACCTTC. Translation: CASNQGGAGSYGYTF.

Turning to this clone: Other DNA sequences in the same sample also yield this CDR3. The V gene is TRBV27, the J gene TRBJ1-5; TRBD1 aligns across 7 bases. The CDR3 runs to 17 residues. With 4 bases clipped from V and 4 bases from J, the junction kept 13 bases outside the gene matches. The germline CDR1 and CDR2 sequences are MNHEY and SMNVEV (reference sequence). CDR3: CASSSTTLTGANQPQHF. CDR3 DNA: TGTGCCAGCAGTTCCACAACCCTTACAGGGGCTAATCAGCCCCAGCATTTT.

The chain employs TRBV29-1 and TRBJ2-1; D unresolved. Trimming took 0 bases from V and 15 from J, leaving 12 bases between them. Germline V CDR1 and CDR2: SQVTM, ANQGSEA. This CDR3 is built from 11 residues. The CDR3 nucleotides read TGCAGCGTTGAAGATCTTACTTCTCCGTTCTTC. It specifies CSVEDLTSPFF.

This rearrangement joins TRBV7-3 to TRBJ2-7, with 10 positions matching TRBD2. The J segment lost 4 bases and the V segment lost 5 bases, leaving 5 bases of the junction unmatched. Germline CDR1 SGHTA, CDR2 FQGTGA. The CDR3 covers 14 residues. Written as DNA, the CDR3 is TGTGCCAGCAGCCTGCTAGCGGGAGTTTACGAGCAGTACTTC. Amino acids: CASSLLAGVYEQYF.

V usage is TRBV28 and J usage is TRBJ2-1, with 8 bases matching TRBD1. The CDR3 runs to 16 residues. The V and J ends lost 6 bases and 2 bases, in that order; junction bases with no gene match: 9. The V gene's germline CDR1 is MDHEN and CDR2 SYDVKM. The CDR3 region is CASRQGGSKPYNEQFF. In nucleotides, the CDR3 is TGTGCCAGCAGACAGGGGGGAAGTAAACCCTACAATGAGCAGTTCTTC.

The chain is built from TRBV19 and TRBJ1-5; tentatively, D is TRBD1 (5 bases). CDR3 length: 15 residues. The V end lost 5 bases, the J end lost 7 bases, and 18 bases lay between the germline ends. Germline V CDR1 and CDR2: LNHDA, SQIVND (reference sequence). The CDR3 DNA follows: TGTGCCAGTAGTCCCTCGGGCAGGGTCGGGCAGCCCCAGCATTTT. This codes for CASSPSGRVGQPQHF.

This chain joins TRBV28 and TRBJ2-1, with D unresolved. With 1 base removed from V and 0 bases from J, the gap between germline ends came to 16 bases. CDR3 length: 18 residues. Germline-derived CDR1 and CDR2 are MDHEN and SYDVKM. CDR3 sequence reads: CASSLSVGRLSSYNEQFF. As DNA, the CDR3 is TGTGCCAGCAGTTTATCGGTTGGCAGGCTGAGCTCCTACAATGAGCAGTTCTTC.

This chain joins TRBV28 and TRBJ2-4; weak D call: TRBD2 (6 bases). Germline V gives CDR1 MDHEN, CDR2 SYDVKM. Trimming left V 6 bases short and J 9 bases short, with 18 bases between. The CDR3 contains 14 residues. CDR3 sequence reads: CASSTYRRDSIQYF. As DNA, the CDR3 is TGTGCCAGCAGCACTTACCGTCGGGACTCCATTCAGTACTTC.